This T cell receptor (beta chain) was profiled in a study of T cells in Graves' hyperthyroidism and ophthalmopathy. Study-wide points: From stable hyperthyroidism, ophthalmopathy was set apart by a 13 V-J model.

Amplification of TCR beta CDR3 regions used RNA as the template. HTBI primers drove first-round RT-PCR of the TCR CDR3. TCRdb itself ran the multiplex PCR reads through MiXCR, one entry per CDR3 protein. In the table there are around 250,000 distinct CDR3 sequences, just over 14% of which are singletons. The study excluded patients with uncontrolled infection, other autoimmune disease, pregnancy or lactation. Diagnosis rested on symptoms, serum thyroxine and TRAb, thyroid ultrasound, and orbital computed tomography. The blood sample was taken at first hyperthyroidism diagnosis, before any ophthalmopathy symptoms. For this clonotype: What it recognizes is unknown.

Trimming took off 0 bases at V and 6 bases at J, with 11 bases between the two ends. The CDR3 sequence is 15 residues long. The V gene's germline CDR1 is PRHDT and CDR2 FYEKMQ (reference sequence). This rearrangement joins TRBV13 to TRBJ1-4; D ambiguous. The sequence derives from a woman in her thirties or forties with Graves' hyperthyroidism that later progressed to Graves' ophthalmopathy. The specimen was blood. CDR3 loop: CASSLGGFVYEKLFF. CDR3 coding DNA: TGTGCCAGCAGCTTAGGGGGCTTCGTGTATGAAAAACTGTTTTTT.